This T cell receptor beta chain was sequenced in a study of beta chain features in type 1 diabetes. The authors reverse transcribed all of the isolated RNA, so sequencing captured expressed TCRB transcripts. Repertoires were generated with immunoSEQ multiplex PCR, while TCRdb's copy carries only in-frame clones and drops some. The table lists some 150,000 clones, roughly 10% of them singletons. V lost 0 bases to trimming and J lost 3 bases, with 23 bases between them. This CDR3 is 19 amino acids long. CDR1 and CDR2 (germline): SGHDN, FVKESK. The table lists this clone with a few counts. The sequencing input was central memory CD4+ T cells from blood. The clonotype was recovered from a woman between 40 and 55 years old in good health. The gene calls are TRBV14 and TRBJ1-2; weak D call: TRBD1 (5 bases). The CDR3 reads CASSQDIRAEPTLYYGYTF. The DNA for the CDR3 is TGTGCCAGCAGCCAAGATATCAGGGCAGAGCCAACACTGTACTATGGCTACACCTTC.